These T cell receptor beta chains were read from a single sample in a study of blood T cell repertoires in COVID-19. Generated by immunoSEQ multiplex PCR, the TCRdb table keeps only in-frame clones and is missing some. The sample carries about 170,000 clones, 82% recorded once. The sequencing input was peripheral blood. These receptors all stem from a woman older than 75 with active or convalescent COVID-19. CDR3s include the opening cysteine and the closing phenylalanine or tryptophan. A D gene is named only where the DNA matches it firmly. Only part of the rows carry a size: once, few, many, or a class if the clone is expanded.

d_call j_call clone_size v_call cdr3_aa cdr3_nt
- TRBJ2-2 - TRBV5-1 CASSPWGGTNTGELFF TGCGCCAGCAGCCCCTGGGGCGGAACGAACACCGGGGAGCTGTTTTTT
- TRBJ2-7 - TRBV4-1 CASSQEVREIYEQYF TGCGCCAGCAGCCAAGAGGTCCGCGAAATCTACGAGCAGTACTTC
- TRBJ2-4 - TRBV7-8 CASSLRVYF TGTGCCAGCAGCCTAAGAGTGTACTTC
- TRBJ2-7 - TRBV27 CASSPRGTLYEQYF TGTGCCAGCAGTCCGCGCGGGACTTTATACGAGCAGTACTTC
TRBD1 TRBJ1-2 once TRBV5-1 CASSSAYRQGTNYGYTF TGCGCCAGCAGCTCCGCCTATAGACAGGGGACAAACTATGGCTACACCTTC
- TRBJ1-5 - TRBV4-1 CASSRGWGRGMSNQPQHF TGCGCCAGCAGCCGCGGGTGGGGTCGAGGGATGAGCAATCAGCCCCAGCATTTT
- TRBJ1-5 - TRBV15 CATSRDEGRGRQPQHF TGTGCCACCAGCAGAGATGAAGGCAGGGGACGTCAGCCCCAGCATTTT
- TRBJ1-6 - TRBV30 CAWSNGRREGSYNSPLHF TGTGCCTGGAGTAACGGCCGGAGGGAGGGTTCCTATAATTCACCCCTCCACTTT
- TRBJ1-2 - TRBV19 CASSIDPRGRYGYTF TGTGCCAGTAGTATCGACCCGCGGGGCCGGTATGGCTACACCTTC
- TRBJ2-5 - TRBV24-1 CATSAPQETQYF TGTGCCACCAGTGCCCCGCAAGAGACCCAGTACTTC
- TRBJ1-3 few TRBV2 CASFGSRGAWGNTIYF TGTGCCAGCTTCGGCTCCAGGGGAGCTTGGGGAAACACCATATATTTT
TRBD2 TRBJ2-3 - TRBV4-1 CASSQGLREVTGDTQYF TGCGCCAGCAGCCAAGGTCTACGGGAGGTTACGGGAGATACGCAGTATTTT
- TRBJ1-1 - TRBV14 CASSQDSLKNTEAFF TGTGCCAGCAGCCAGGACAGCCTAAAGAACACTGAAGCTTTCTTT
TRBD2 TRBJ2-3 - TRBV5-1 CASSRRSGSPTDTQYF TGCGCCAGCAGCCGAAGAAGCGGGAGCCCCACAGATACGCAGTATTTT
TRBD1 TRBJ1-1 - TRBV19 CASSGDRVVTEAFF TGTGCCAGTAGTGGCGACAGGGTAGTCACTGAAGCTTTCTTT
- TRBJ2-7 - TRBV6-5 CASSSGTANSYEQYF TGTGCCAGCAGTTCCGGGACTGCTAACTCCTACGAGCAGTACTTC
- TRBJ1-1 - TRBV11-2 CASSPRQGSSEAFF TGTGCCAGCAGCCCTCGGCAGGGGTCTAGTGAAGCTTTCTTT
TRBD2 TRBJ2-2 - TRBV7-2 CASSTSSGRNGELFF TGTGCCAGCAGCACCAGTAGCGGGAGGAACGGGGAGCTGTTTTTT
- TRBJ2-1 - TRBV27 CASSTGSRSAFLDEQFF TGTGCCAGCAGTACCGGGAGCAGGTCGGCCTTCTTGGATGAGCAGTTCTTC
TRBD1 TRBJ1-4 - TRBV4-1 CASSQAQDRGPRTNEKLFF TGCGCCAGCAGCCAAGCACAAGACAGGGGCCCTCGAACTAATGAAAAACTGTTTTTT
- TRBJ2-1 - TRBV20-1 CSASFSAKWGEQFF TGCAGTGCTAGTTTTAGCGCAAAGTGGGGTGAGCAGTTCTTC
TRBD2 TRBJ2-1 - TRBV11-3 CASSLVSGRHNEQFF TGTGCCAGCAGCTTAGTTAGCGGGAGACACAATGAGCAGTTCTTC
TRBD2 TRBJ2-4 - TRBV4-1 CASSQGGTDNIQYF TGCGCCAGCAGCCAGGGGGGGACGGATAACATTCAGTACTTC
TRBD1 TRBJ2-4 - TRBV11-3 CASRPRGLAKNIQYF TGTGCCAGCAGACCAAGGGGGCTAGCCAAAAACATTCAGTACTTC
TRBD1 TRBJ2-5 - TRBV5-6 CASSLGQGSETQYF TGTGCCAGCAGCTTGGGACAGGGCTCAGAGACCCAGTACTTC
TRBD1 TRBJ2-7 - TRBV3-1/TRBV3-2 CASRNRGKDEQYF TGTGCCAGCAGAAACAGGGGCAAAGACGAGCAGTACTTC
- TRBJ2-1 - TRBV11-2 CASSSGDFYPFF TGTGCCAGCAGCTCGGGGGACTTCTATCCGTTCTTC
- TRBJ1-2 - TRBV7-3 CASTRLGGYTF TGTGCCAGCACCAGACTTGGGGGCTACACCTTC
TRBD1 TRBJ1-2 - TRBV27 CASSWTGAIRGGYTF TGTGCCAGCAGTTGGACAGGGGCCATCCGAGGAGGCTACACCTTC
- TRBJ1-2 - TRBV28 CASSLLEGGGRGYTF TGTGCCAGCAGTTTATTGGAGGGCGGAGGCCGTGGCTACACCTTC
TRBD2 TRBJ2-7 - TRBV2 CASSESGAPSSYEQYF TGTGCCAGCAGTGAGAGCGGGGCCCCTAGCTCCTACGAGCAGTACTTC
TRBD1 TRBJ1-1 - TRBV6-5 CASSYAGGTEAFF TGTGCCAGCAGTTACGCAGGGGGGACTGAAGCTTTCTTT
TRBD1 TRBJ1-6 - TRBV6-5 CASSLTGVASPLHF TGTGCCAGCAGTCTGACAGGGGTGGCTTCACCCCTCCACTTT
TRBD2 TRBJ2-1 - TRBV5-1 CASSQSLAGGPVEQFF TGCGCCAGCAGTCAAAGTCTAGCGGGAGGGCCGGTTGAGCAGTTCTTC
- TRBJ2-2 - TRBV6-1 CASSERHHTGELFF TGTGCCAGCAGTGAACGACATCACACCGGGGAGCTGTTTTTT
- TRBJ2-2 once TRBV18 CASSQTGTPNTGELFF TGTGCCAGCTCGCAAACCGGGACACCGAACACCGGGGAGCTGTTTTTT
TRBD1 TRBJ1-5 - TRBV2 CASTPGQGYDQPQHF TGTGCCAGCACTCCGGGACAGGGCTATGATCAGCCCCAGCATTTT
- TRBJ1-4 - TRBV5-1 CASSPGLGADGLFF TGCGCCAGCAGCCCAGGATTAGGGGCTGATGGACTGTTTTTT